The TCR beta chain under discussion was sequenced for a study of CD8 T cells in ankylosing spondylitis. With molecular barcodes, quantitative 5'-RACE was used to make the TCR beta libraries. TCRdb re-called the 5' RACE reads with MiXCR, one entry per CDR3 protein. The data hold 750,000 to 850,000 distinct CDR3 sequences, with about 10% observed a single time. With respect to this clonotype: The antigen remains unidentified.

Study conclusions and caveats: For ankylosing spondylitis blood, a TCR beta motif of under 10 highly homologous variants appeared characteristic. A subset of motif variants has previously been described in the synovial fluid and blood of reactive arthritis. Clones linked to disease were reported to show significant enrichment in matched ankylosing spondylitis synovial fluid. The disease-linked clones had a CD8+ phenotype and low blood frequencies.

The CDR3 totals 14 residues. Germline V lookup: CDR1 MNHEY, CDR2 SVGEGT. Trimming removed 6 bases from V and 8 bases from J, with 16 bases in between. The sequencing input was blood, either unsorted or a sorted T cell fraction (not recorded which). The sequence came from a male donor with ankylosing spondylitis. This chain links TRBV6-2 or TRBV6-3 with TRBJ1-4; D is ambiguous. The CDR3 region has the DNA TGTGCCAGCAGCAGACCGGCAGTTGACGAAAAACTGTTTTTT. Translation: CASSRPAVDEKLFF.